The source of this T cell receptor (beta chain) is a study of blood T cell repertoires in COVID-19. About the study: The United States, Italy and Spain were the sources of the acute and convalescent COVID-19 samples. From T cells, B-cell-depleted T cells, or PBMCs came the material, which was cDNA or gDNA.

Germline V lookup: CDR1 LNHDA, CDR2 SQIVND (reference sequence). The length of the CDR3 is 15 residues. Deletions cut 4 bases from V and 4 bases from J, with 14 bases between. In the authors' methods: The assay estimated nucleated cells by amplifying reference gene primers. The assay was immunoSEQ multiplex PCR, and TCRdb's table has in-frame clones only and misses some. The DNA gave D and trimming, while V, J and clone size come from that table. The data hold more than 150,000 clones, with 80% to 90% observed a single time. The specimen was peripheral blood. The clonotype was recovered from a woman between 70 and 85 years old with acute or convalescent COVID-19. The chain employs TRBV19 and TRBJ1-3; D gene uncertain. CDR3 sequence reads: CASSTDQVGGNTIYF. As DNA, the CDR3 is TGTGCCAGTAGTACCGACCAGGTTGGAGGAAACACCATATATTTT.